This T cell receptor (beta chain) was observed in a study of cytomegalovirus exposure and HLA in healthy donors. Study results and caveats: Most TCR sequences showed up rarely, but some public TCRs showed up in many donors. It was taken for granted in presence/absence analyses that sequencing depth across donors was roughly uniform.

Notes on this clone: What it binds is unknown.

The PCR used 60 Vbeta and 13 Jbeta primers. In the original workflow: In a later analysis, of around 83 million unique beta chains, approximately 10 million appeared in at least two donors. Assay used: immunoSEQ multiplex PCR; TCRdb lists only in-frame clones, some missing. Clonal size and the V and J genes are those of that table, whereas D and trimming came from the DNA. The data hold roughly 140,000 clones, with 77% observed a single time. Germline lookup yields CDR1 MGHRA and CDR2 YSYEKL. This CDR3 is 16 amino acids long. Unmatched junction bases numbered 5, after V lost 3 bases and J lost 3 bases.

This chain connects TRBV4-1 to TRBJ2-1; 10 bases line up with TRBD2. The sample was PBMCs. The clonotype was recovered from a woman aged 45-60 years in good health and CMV-seronegative. CDR3 sequence reads: CASSQSAGGLYNEQFF. The CDR3 DNA reads TGCGCCAGCAGCCAGTCAGCGGGGGGGCTCTACAATGAGCAGTTCTTC.